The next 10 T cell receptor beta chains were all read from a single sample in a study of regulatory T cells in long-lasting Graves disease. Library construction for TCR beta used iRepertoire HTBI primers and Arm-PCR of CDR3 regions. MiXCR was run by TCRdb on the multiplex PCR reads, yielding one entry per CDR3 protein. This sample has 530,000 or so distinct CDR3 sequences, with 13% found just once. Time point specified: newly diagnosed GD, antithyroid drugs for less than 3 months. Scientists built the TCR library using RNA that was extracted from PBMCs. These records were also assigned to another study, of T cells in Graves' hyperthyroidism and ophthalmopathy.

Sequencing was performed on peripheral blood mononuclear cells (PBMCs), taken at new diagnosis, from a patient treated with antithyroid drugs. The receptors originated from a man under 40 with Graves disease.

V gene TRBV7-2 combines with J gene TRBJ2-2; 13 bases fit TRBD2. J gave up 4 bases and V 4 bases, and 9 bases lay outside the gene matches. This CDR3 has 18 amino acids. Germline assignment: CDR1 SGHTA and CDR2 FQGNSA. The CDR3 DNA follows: TGTGCCAGCAGCTCTCCAAGGACTAGCGGGAGAATCACCGGGGAGCTGTTTTTT. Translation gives CASSSPRTSGRITGELFF.

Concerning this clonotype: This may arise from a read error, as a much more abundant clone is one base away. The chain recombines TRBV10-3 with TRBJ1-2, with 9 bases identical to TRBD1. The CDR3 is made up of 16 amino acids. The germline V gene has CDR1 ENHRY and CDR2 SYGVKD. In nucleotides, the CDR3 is TGTGCCACCTGGGCGGGACAGGGAGTCGCTAACCATGGCTACACCTTC. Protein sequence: CATWAGQGVANHGYTF.

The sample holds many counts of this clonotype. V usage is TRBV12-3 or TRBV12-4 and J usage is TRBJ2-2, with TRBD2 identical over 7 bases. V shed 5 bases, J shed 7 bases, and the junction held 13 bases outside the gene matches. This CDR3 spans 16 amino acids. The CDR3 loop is CASSGAGRRVYGELFF. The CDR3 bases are TGTGCCAGCAGTGGCGCCGGGAGGAGGGTCTACGGGGAGCTGTTTTTT.

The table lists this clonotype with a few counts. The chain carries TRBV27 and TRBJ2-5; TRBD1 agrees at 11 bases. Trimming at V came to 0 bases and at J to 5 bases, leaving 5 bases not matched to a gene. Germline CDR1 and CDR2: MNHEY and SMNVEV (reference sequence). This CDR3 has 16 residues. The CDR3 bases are TGTGCCAGCAGTTTATCGTGGACAGGGGGCGGGGAGACCCAGTACTTC. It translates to CASSLSWTGGGETQYF.

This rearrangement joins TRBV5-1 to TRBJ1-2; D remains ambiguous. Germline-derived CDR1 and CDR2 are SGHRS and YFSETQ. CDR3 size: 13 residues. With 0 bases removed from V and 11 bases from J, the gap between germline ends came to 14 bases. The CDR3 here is CASSLAGLGYYTF. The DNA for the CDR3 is TGCGCCAGCAGCTTGGCCGGATTAGGATATTACACCTTC.

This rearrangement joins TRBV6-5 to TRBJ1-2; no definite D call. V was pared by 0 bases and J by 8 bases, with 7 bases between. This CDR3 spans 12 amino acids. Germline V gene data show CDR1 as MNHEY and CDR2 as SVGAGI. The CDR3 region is CASSYSAEGYTF. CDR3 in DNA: TGTGCCAGCAGTTACTCGGCAGAAGGCTACACCTTC.

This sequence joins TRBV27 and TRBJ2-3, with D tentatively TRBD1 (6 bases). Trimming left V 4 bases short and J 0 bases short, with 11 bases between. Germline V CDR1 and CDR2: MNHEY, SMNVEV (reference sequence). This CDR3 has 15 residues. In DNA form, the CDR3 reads TGTGCCAGCAGTTATGGACAGACTAGCACAGATACGCAGTATTTT. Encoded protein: CASSYGQTSTDTQYF.

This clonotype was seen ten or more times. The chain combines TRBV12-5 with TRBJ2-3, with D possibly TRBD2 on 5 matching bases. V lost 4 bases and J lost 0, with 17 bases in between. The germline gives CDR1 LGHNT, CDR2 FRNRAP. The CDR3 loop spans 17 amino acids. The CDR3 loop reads CASGSAPLAGSTDTQYF. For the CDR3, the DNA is TGTGCTAGTGGTTCGGCTCCGTTGGCGGGCAGCACAGATACGCAGTATTTT.

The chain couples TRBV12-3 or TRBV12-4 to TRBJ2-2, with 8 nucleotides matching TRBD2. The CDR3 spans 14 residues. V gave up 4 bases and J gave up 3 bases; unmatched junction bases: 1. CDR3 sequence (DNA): TGTGCCAGCAGTTGGCGGGAGGACACCGGGGAGCTGTTTTTT. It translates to CASSWREDTGELFF.

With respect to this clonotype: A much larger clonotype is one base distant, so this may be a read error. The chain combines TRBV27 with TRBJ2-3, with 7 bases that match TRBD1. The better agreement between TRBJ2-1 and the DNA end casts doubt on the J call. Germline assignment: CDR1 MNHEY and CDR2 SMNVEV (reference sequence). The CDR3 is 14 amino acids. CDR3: CASSFRQGSGEQFF. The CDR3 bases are TGTGCCAGCAGTTTTCGACAGGGCTCAGGTGAGCAGTTCTTC.